The rows below give T cell receptor beta chains drawn from one sample of a study of OX40 agonist ivuxolimab in advanced cancers. The repertoire was sequenced with immunoSEQ multiplex PCR; TCRdb's copy has only in-frame clones and lacks some. The table has about 110,000 clones, approximately 90% seen once. The sequencing used CD4+ or CD8+ T cells sorted from blood, collected in a trial of the OX40 agonist ivuxolimab. The origin of the receptors is an adult with an advanced solid tumor such as melanoma, head and neck, liver or kidney cancer. CDR3s include the opening cysteine and the closing phenylalanine or tryptophan. The order of the fields is CDR3 protein, CDR3 DNA, clone size, V gene, D gene, J gene. D genes are given only for firm matches. Clone size is stated in some rows and not others, as once, few, many or a class when expanded.

CDR3 protein: CASSYPGAGELFF; CDR3 DNA: TGTGCCAGCAGTTACCCCGGGGCCGGGGAGCTGTTTTTT; clone size: NA; V gene: TRBV6-6; D gene: NA; J gene: TRBJ2-2
CDR3 protein: CASSLQGDGYTF; CDR3 DNA: TGTGCCAGCAGCTTACAGGGAGACGGCTACACCTTC; clone size: NA; V gene: TRBV6-5; D gene: NA; J gene: TRBJ1-2
CDR3 protein: CAWSVLVVSLETQYF; CDR3 DNA: TGTGCCTGGAGTGTACTCGTTGTGAGTCTGGAGACCCAGTACTTC; clone size: NA; V gene: TRBV30; D gene: NA; J gene: TRBJ2-5
CDR3 protein: CASSRSREINEQYF; CDR3 DNA: TGTGCCAGCTCTCGGTCGCGGGAAATAAACGAGCAGTACTTC; clone size: NA; V gene: TRBV19; D gene: NA; J gene: TRBJ2-7
CDR3 protein: CANTPARHNTEAFF; CDR3 DNA: TGTGCCAACACCCCGGCCAGACATAACACTGAAGCTTTCTTT; clone size: NA; V gene: TRBV6-1; D gene: NA; J gene: TRBJ1-1
CDR3 protein: CASSPPGVDEQFF; CDR3 DNA: TGTGCCAGCAGCCCGCCGGGGGTCGATGAGCAGTTCTTC; clone size: NA; V gene: TRBV5-4; D gene: NA; J gene: TRBJ2-1
CDR3 protein: CASSSARRAPGYTF; CDR3 DNA: TGTGCCAGCAGCTCCGCGCGGCGCGCGCCGGGCTACACCTTC; clone size: NA; V gene: TRBV7-9; D gene: NA; J gene: TRBJ1-2
CDR3 protein: CASSVAGTGNYGYTF; CDR3 DNA: TGTGCCAGTAGTGTGGCCGGGACAGGGAACTATGGCTACACCTTC; clone size: NA; V gene: TRBV19; D gene: TRBD1; J gene: TRBJ1-2
CDR3 protein: CATGQGMRYTDTQYF; CDR3 DNA: TGTGCCACCGGACAGGGGATGAGGTACACAGATACGCAGTATTTT; clone size: NA; V gene: TRBV19; D gene: TRBD1; J gene: TRBJ2-3
CDR3 protein: CASREYQETQYF; CDR3 DNA: TGTGCCAGCAGGGAGTACCAAGAGACCCAGTACTTC; clone size: once; V gene: TRBV2; D gene: NA; J gene: TRBJ2-5
CDR3 protein: CASSPGQGPGNTIYF; CDR3 DNA: TGTGCCAGCTCACCAGGACAGGGACCTGGAAACACCATATATTTT; clone size: once; V gene: TRBV18; D gene: TRBD1; J gene: TRBJ1-3
CDR3 protein: CASSPVDRGQGNTIYF; CDR3 DNA: TGTGCCAGCAGCCCCGTAGACAGGGGGCAAGGAAACACCATATATTTT; clone size: NA; V gene: TRBV5-4; D gene: TRBD1; J gene: TRBJ1-3
CDR3 protein: CASSLGRVRSYEQYF; CDR3 DNA: TGTGCCAGCAGCTTAGGCAGGGTGCGGTCCTACGAGCAGTACTTC; clone size: once; V gene: TRBV11-2; D gene: NA; J gene: TRBJ2-7
CDR3 protein: CASSSGTESAQPQHF; CDR3 DNA: TGCGCCAGCAGCTCGGGGACAGAGTCGGCTCAGCCCCAGCATTTT; clone size: NA; V gene: TRBV5-1; D gene: TRBD1; J gene: TRBJ1-5
CDR3 protein: CASSRREGEQYF; CDR3 DNA: TGTGCCAGCAGCCGCCGAGAGGGAGAGCAGTACTTC; clone size: NA; V gene: TRBV11-2; D gene: NA; J gene: TRBJ2-7
CDR3 protein: CASSNIGYPEAFF; CDR3 DNA: TGTGCCAGTAGCAACATAGGGTACCCTGAAGCTTTCTTT; clone size: NA; V gene: TRBV19; D gene: NA; J gene: TRBJ1-1
CDR3 protein: CASSLFQGMNTGELFF; CDR3 DNA: TGTGCCAGCAGTTTATTTCAGGGGATGAACACCGGGGAGCTGTTTTTT; clone size: NA; V gene: TRBV28; D gene: NA; J gene: TRBJ2-2
CDR3 protein: CASSLEGASGNTIYF; CDR3 DNA: TGTGCCAGCAGCTTGGAAGGGGCCTCTGGAAACACCATATATTTT; clone size: NA; V gene: TRBV5-8; D gene: NA; J gene: TRBJ1-3
CDR3 protein: CASSETSYEQYF; CDR3 DNA: TGTGCCAGCAGCGAAACGTCCTACGAGCAGTACTTC; clone size: NA; V gene: TRBV5-6; D gene: NA; J gene: TRBJ2-7
CDR3 protein: CASSLRLAGQETQYF; CDR3 DNA: TGTGCCAGCAGCTTAAGACTAGCGGGACAAGAGACCCAGTACTTC; clone size: NA; V gene: TRBV5-4; D gene: TRBD2; J gene: TRBJ2-5
CDR3 protein: CASSLGGRGNTGELFF; CDR3 DNA: TGTGCCAGCAGCTTGGGCGGGAGGGGAAACACCGGGGAGCTGTTTTTT; clone size: NA; V gene: TRBV5-6; D gene: TRBD2; J gene: TRBJ2-2
CDR3 protein: CASIAGTRRTDTQYF; CDR3 DNA: TGTGCCAGCATCGCCGGGACTAGACGCACAGATACGCAGTATTTT; clone size: NA; V gene: TRBV5-5; D gene: TRBD2; J gene: TRBJ2-3
CDR3 protein: CATERTSLEQYF; CDR3 DNA: TGTGCCACCGAACGAACCAGCCTCGAGCAGTACTTC; clone size: NA; V gene: TRBV2; D gene: NA; J gene: TRBJ2-7
CDR3 protein: CASSYGQATEAFF; CDR3 DNA: TGTGCCAGCAGTTACGGACAGGCCACTGAAGCTTTCTTT; clone size: NA; V gene: TRBV6-5; D gene: TRBD1; J gene: TRBJ1-1
CDR3 protein: CASGGTGYEQYF; CDR3 DNA: TGTGCCAGCGGGGGGACAGGCTACGAGCAGTACTTC; clone size: NA; V gene: TRBV2; D gene: TRBD1; J gene: TRBJ2-7
CDR3 protein: CASSLAGTGYGYTF; CDR3 DNA: TGCGCCAGCAGCTTGGCAGGGACGGGGTATGGCTACACCTTC; clone size: NA; V gene: TRBV5-1; D gene: NA; J gene: TRBJ1-2
CDR3 protein: CASSLGGASSYNEQFF; CDR3 DNA: TGCGCCAGCAGCTTGGGCGGGGCAAGCTCCTACAATGAGCAGTTCTTC; clone size: NA; V gene: TRBV5-1; D gene: NA; J gene: TRBJ2-1
CDR3 protein: CASSLSPATGGNTIYF; CDR3 DNA: TGTGCCAGCAGCTTAAGCCCCGCTACGGGAGGAAACACCATATATTTT; clone size: NA; V gene: TRBV11-3; D gene: NA; J gene: TRBJ1-3
CDR3 protein: CASSLNPGQPHEQYF; CDR3 DNA: TGTGCCAGCAGTTTAAATCCCGGCCAGCCGCACGAGCAGTACTTC; clone size: NA; V gene: TRBV27; D gene: NA; J gene: TRBJ2-7
CDR3 protein: CASSLRDSTGTGELFF; CDR3 DNA: TGCGCCAGCAGCCTAAGGGACTCGACGGGCACCGGGGAGCTGTTTTTT; clone size: NA; V gene: TRBV5-1; D gene: NA; J gene: TRBJ2-2
CDR3 protein: CASSIHSGLGQPQHF; CDR3 DNA: TGTGCCAGTAGTATACACAGCGGGCTGGGACAGCCCCAGCATTTT; clone size: NA; V gene: TRBV19; D gene: NA; J gene: TRBJ1-5
CDR3 protein: CASSIPGVEAFF; CDR3 DNA: TGTGCCAGTAGTATACCCGGGGTTGAAGCTTTCTTT; clone size: NA; V gene: TRBV19; D gene: NA; J gene: TRBJ1-1
CDR3 protein: CASSLARGNTEAFF; CDR3 DNA: TGTGCCAGCAGCCTGGCTCGGGGGAACACTGAAGCTTTCTTT; clone size: once; V gene: TRBV5-4; D gene: NA; J gene: TRBJ1-1
CDR3 protein: CASGPSGANVLTF; CDR3 DNA: TGTGCCAGCGGGCCCTCTGGGGCCAACGTCCTGACTTTC; clone size: NA; V gene: TRBV27; D gene: NA; J gene: TRBJ2-6
CDR3 protein: CASSYSRTVNYGYTF; CDR3 DNA: TGTGCCAGCAGTTACTCCCGGACAGTTAACTATGGCTACACCTTC; clone size: NA; V gene: TRBV6-5; D gene: NA; J gene: TRBJ1-2
CDR3 protein: CASSRQGERETQYF; CDR3 DNA: TGTGCCAGCAGTCGACAGGGGGAAAGAGAGACCCAGTACTTC; clone size: once; V gene: TRBV27; D gene: TRBD1; J gene: TRBJ2-5
CDR3 protein: CASSYSGTGVTGELFF; CDR3 DNA: TGTGCCAGCAGTTACAGTGGGACAGGGGTAACCGGGGAGCTGTTTTTT; clone size: NA; V gene: TRBV6-6; D gene: TRBD1; J gene: TRBJ2-2
CDR3 protein: CASSLTGGASTGELFF; CDR3 DNA: TGTGCCAGCAGCCTCACAGGGGGCGCGAGCACCGGGGAGCTGTTTTTT; clone size: NA; V gene: TRBV7-6; D gene: TRBD1; J gene: TRBJ2-2
CDR3 protein: CASSAWTGSSYNEQFF; CDR3 DNA: TGTGCCAGCAGCGCTTGGACGGGCAGCTCCTACAATGAGCAGTTCTTC; clone size: NA; V gene: TRBV9; D gene: NA; J gene: TRBJ2-1
CDR3 protein: CAWNRGGGYTF; CDR3 DNA: TGTGCCTGGAATCGGGGCGGCGGCTACACCTTC; clone size: NA; V gene: TRBV30; D gene: NA; J gene: TRBJ1-2
CDR3 protein: CASSKLAGDTDTQYF; CDR3 DNA: TGCGCCAGCAGCAAACTAGCGGGAGACACAGATACGCAGTATTTT; clone size: NA; V gene: TRBV5-1; D gene: TRBD2; J gene: TRBJ2-3